This entry features one T cell receptor (beta chain) sequence. Its antigen is not identified. Healthy HIV-negative adults without recent acute infections or vaccinations served as donors. Execution of the assay was at deep level. Measured with immunoSEQ multiplex PCR; TCRdb has only the in-frame clones, and not every one. The sample records around 720,000 clones, about three quarters being singletons. The data belong to a study of shared clonotypes between healthy human individuals. Looked up from germline, CDR1 is SGHRS and CDR2 is YFSETQ. V lost 4 bases and J 3 bases, leaving 20 bases between the germline ends. This CDR3 is 17 amino acids long. Overall study results and limits: In the sorted subsets, rarefaction showed sequencing was incomplete despite large depth. The generation probabilities recorded for non-shared clonotypes fell below those of clonotypes shared by all four donors.

The sample consisted of memory CD4+ T cells sorted from blood. Subset meaning: CD45RA-negative fraction. This chain joins TRBV5-1 and TRBJ1-5; perhaps TRBD1 as D (5 bases). The receptor was isolated from a woman aged 25-40 years in good health. The CDR3 region has the DNA TGCGCCAGCAGCGTTGGGGCGCTTGTAGGGAACAATCAGCCCCAGCATTTT. Its protein product is CASSVGALVGNNQPQHF.